One and the same sample provided the 26 T cell receptor beta chains below, sequenced in a study of CD8 T cells in ankylosing spondylitis. TCRdb redid the calling of the 5' RACE reads with MiXCR, one entry per CDR3 protein. The repertoire holds 250,000 or so distinct CDR3 sequences, over 9.5% seen once, with about 2.5% in the top ten. Sequencing was done on a sample of blood, either unsorted or a sorted T cell fraction (not recorded which). The receptors here all came from a male donor with ankylosing spondylitis or in good health (not recorded which).

The chain combines TRBV11-3 with TRBJ2-7; 11 bases align to TRBD2. The germline V gene has CDR1 SGHNT and CDR2 YENEEA. This CDR3 contains 16 residues. With 5 bases clipped from V and 3 bases from J, the junction kept 9 bases outside the gene matches. The CDR3 reads CASSRDGTSGYYEQYF. As DNA, the CDR3 is TGTGCCAGCAGCCGGGACGGGACTAGCGGATACTACGAGCAGTACTTC.

The chain carries TRBV3-1 and TRBJ1-2; the D gene is possibly TRBD1 (6 bases). Trimming left V 0 bases short and J 4 bases short, with 12 bases between. Germline assignment: CDR1 LGHDT and CDR2 YNNKEL (reference sequence). This CDR3 comprises 15 residues. DNA for the CDR3: TGTGCCAGCAGCCAAGACGCAGGGGAATTCTATGGCTACACCTTC. Encoded protein: CASSQDAGEFYGYTF.

This clonotype was counted a few times. The chain couples TRBV18 to TRBJ1-5; D uncertain. V was trimmed by 3 bases and J by 0 bases, leaving 12 bases between them. Germline CDR1 and CDR2: KGHSH and LQKENI. This CDR3 has 16 amino acids. CDR3 residues: CASSPGRVYSNQPQHF. The CDR3, as DNA: TGTGCCAGCTCACCGGGAAGGGTTTATAGCAATCAGCCCCAGCATTTT.

This clonotype was picked up many times. The chain's CDR3 is CASSTDSTQETQYF. Written as DNA, the CDR3 is TGCGCCAGCAGCACGGACAGCACTCAAGAGACCCAGTACTTC. The chain links TRBV5-1 to TRBJ2-5, with TRBD1 as a possible D gene (6 bases). This CDR3 has 14 amino acids. Germline V lookup: CDR1 SGHRS, CDR2 YFSETQ. With 4 bases removed from V and 2 bases from J, the gap between germline ends came to 12 bases.

This clonotype was seen a few times. The chain recombines TRBV30 with TRBJ1-1, with a possible D match to TRBD1 (5 bases). The CDR3 totals 14 residues. Germline V gene lookup returns CDR1 GTSNPN and CDR2 SVGIG (reference sequence). Between the trimmed V and J ends, which lost 2 bases and 0 bases, there was a span of 10 bases. The DNA for the CDR3 is TGTGCCTGGAGTCAGGGACGCCTGAACACTGAAGCTTTCTTT. Translating gives CAWSQGRLNTEAFF.

This clonotype appeared many times. J is TRBJ1-5 and V is TRBV12-3 or TRBV12-4; D ambiguous. The V end was cut by 6 bases, the J end by 3 bases, with 9 bases between. The CDR3 contains 13 residues. CDR3 coding DNA: TGTGCCAGCAGGGATGGATTCAATCAGCCCCAGCATTTT. It codes for CASRDGFNQPQHF.

This clonotype occurred many times. The J gene is TRBJ2-3, the V gene TRBV3-1, with no clear D. The CDR3 extends over 15 amino acids. The germline CDR1 and CDR2 sequences are LGHDT and YNNKEL (reference sequence). Trimming pared 4 bases from V and 6 bases from J, leaving 17 bases between. The DNA of the CDR3 is TGTGCCAGCAGCCCAAGTAGAGGTAGCCGCGATACGCAGTATTTT. Protein sequence: CASSPSRGSRDTQYF.

The chain combines TRBV18 with TRBJ1-2; maybe TRBD1 (5 bases). The CDR3 has 15 residues. The germline V and J ends were trimmed by 2 bases and 8 bases, with 18 bases remaining between them. The germline gives CDR1 KGHSH, CDR2 LQKENI. The chain's CDR3 is CASSPLTGTTEGYTF. In nucleotides, the CDR3 is TGTGCCAGCTCACCATTAACCGGGACGACGGAAGGCTACACCTTC.

The chain joins TRBV7-9 to TRBJ1-3; D unclear. This CDR3 contains 16 residues. The germline V gene encodes CDR1 SEHNR and CDR2 FQNEAQ (reference sequence). Trimming took 4 bases from V and 2 from J, leaving 15 bases between them. CDR3 sequence (DNA): TGTGCCAGCAGCTCCCCAAGAGACGGCACTGGAAACACCATATATTTT. This encodes CASSSPRDGTGNTIYF.

This clonotype was picked up many times. The V call is TRBV6-1, the J call TRBJ2-7; D is ambiguous. The CDR3 spans 16 residues. CDR1 is MNHNS and CDR2 is SASEGT in the germline V gene. V lost 6 bases, J lost 3 bases, and 21 bases lay in between. CDR3 bases: TGTGCCAGCAGCAGAACTCGGACGGAGCGCGGCTACGAGCAGTACTTC. Protein product: CASSRTRTERGYEQYF.

The CDR3 loop is CASSQDGNTDTQYF. The CDR3 bases are TGCGCCAGCAGCCAAGATGGGAACACAGATACGCAGTATTTT. The rearrangement joins TRBV4-1 to TRBJ2-3; no clear D. The CDR3 is made up of 14 amino acids. The V gene's germline CDR1 is MGHRA and CDR2 YSYEKL. The V gene lost 0 bases and the J gene lost 2 bases, with 6 bases spanning the gap.

This clonotype was counted many times. This chain connects TRBV6-2 or TRBV6-3 to TRBJ2-5, with a tentative D call TRBD2 (6 bases). Trimming removed 5 bases from V and 5 bases from J, with 24 bases in between. The CDR3 extends over 17 amino acids. CDR1 is MNHEY and CDR2 is SVGEGT in the germline V gene. CDR3 sequence (DNA): TGTGCCAGCAGTCCTAGACCGACCGGGACTGGGGACGAGACCCAGTACTTC. As protein: CASSPRPTGTGDETQYF.

This clonotype has ten or more counts. The chain links TRBV7-9 to TRBJ1-1; 9 positions match TRBD1. The length of the CDR3 is 17 residues. With 4 bases clipped from V and 0 bases from J, the junction kept 9 bases outside the gene matches. The germline V gene has CDR1 SEHNR and CDR2 FQNEAQ (reference sequence). The CDR3 here is CASSSGQGGRLNTEAFF. The DNA of the CDR3 is TGTGCCAGCAGCTCGGGACAGGGCGGGCGGCTGAACACTGAAGCTTTCTTT.

This clonotype was observed at least ten times. The V and J genes are TRBV12-3 or TRBV12-4 and TRBJ2-1; 8 bases line up with TRBD1. This CDR3 comprises 16 residues. V shed 5 bases and J 0 bases; nucleotides not matched to a gene: 6. The CDR3 loop is CASSATGGSSYNEQFF. CDR3 in DNA: TGTGCCAGCAGTGCCACAGGGGGGAGCTCCTACAATGAGCAGTTCTTC.

This clonotype was detected many times. This chain connects TRBV20-1 to TRBJ2-2; 10 bases match TRBD2. Looked up from germline, CDR1 is DFQATT and CDR2 is SNEGSKA (reference sequence). V was clipped by 2 bases and J by 4 bases; unmatched bases: 4. The length of the CDR3 is 15 residues. The CDR3 DNA follows: TGCAGTGCTAGAAGTAGCGGGGGGTTCACCGGGGAGCTGTTTTTT. Protein sequence: CSARSSGGFTGELFF.

At least ten counts were recorded for this clonotype. The chain links TRBV5-1 to TRBJ2-3, with 9 bases that match TRBD2. V lost 4 bases to trimming and J lost 0 bases; unmatched junction nucleotides: 3. The CDR3 length is 15 residues. Germline V gene sequence: CDR1 SGHRS, CDR2 YFSETQ. Here the CDR3 reads CASSIGLASTDTQYF. The CDR3 DNA follows: TGCGCCAGCAGCATCGGACTAGCGAGCACAGATACGCAGTATTTT.

Only a few counts were recorded for this clonotype. This chain connects TRBV24-1 to TRBJ2-3; 7 bases map to TRBD1. The CDR3 consists of 13 residues. V was clipped by 3 bases and J by 9 bases; unmatched bases: 5. Per the germline V gene, CDR1 is KGHDR and CDR2 is SFDVKD. CDR3 DNA: TGTGCCACCAGTGATCCTCCGGGACAGACGCAGTATTTT. It is translated as CATSDPPGQTQYF.

The V call is TRBV3-1, the J call TRBJ1-1, with TRBD1 matching over 12 bases. The germline V gene encodes CDR1 LGHDT and CDR2 YNNKEL (reference sequence). The CDR3 contains 17 residues. The V gene end was trimmed by 3 bases and the J gene end by 5 bases; junction bases not matched to a gene: 10. CDR3 nucleotides: TGTGCCAGCAGCCAGCCGGGACAGGGGGCGAGGGGGACTGAAGCTTTCTTT. Its translation: CASSQPGQGARGTEAFF.

This clonotype was seen repeatedly, ten times or more. The V call is TRBV2, the J call TRBJ2-3, with D possibly called TRBD1 or TRBD2 (5 bases each). CDR1 and CDR2 from the germline V gene are SNHLY and FYNNEI. This CDR3 comprises 16 residues. V lost 4 bases and J lost 0, with 14 bases in between. CDR3 loop: CASSGLGRRSTDTQYF. CDR3 DNA sequence: TGTGCCAGCAGTGGCCTGGGACGGCGTAGCACAGATACGCAGTATTTT.

The chain joins TRBV7-2 to TRBJ2-1; 7 nucleotides align to TRBD1. CDR3 size: 13 residues. Germline CDR1 reads SGHTA; CDR2 reads FQGNSA. V lost 4 bases and J lost 7; bases outside the gene matches: 4. This CDR3 reads CASSSDRENEQFF. The CDR3 DNA follows: TGTGCCAGCAGCTCTGACAGGGAGAATGAGCAGTTCTTC.

This clonotype was observed a handful of times. The chain links TRBV11-3 to TRBJ1-2; a weak D match, TRBD1 (6 bases). The germline CDR1 and CDR2 sequences are SGHNT and YENEEA. The V gene lost 4 bases and the J gene lost 2 bases, with 11 bases spanning the gap. CDR3 length: 14 residues. The DNA for the CDR3 is TGTGCCAGCAGCTCCGGGACACCCAACTATGGCTACACCTTC. It yields the protein CASSSGTPNYGYTF.

At least ten counts were recorded for this clonotype. This chain joins TRBV4-2 and TRBJ2-1, with D uncertain. CDR1 and CDR2 (germline): LGHNA, YNFKEQ. The V end was cut by 3 bases, the J end by 5 bases, with 5 bases between. This CDR3 spans 12 amino acids. CDR3 loop: CASSHENNEQFF. Here the CDR3 DNA reads TGTGCCAGCAGCCATGAGAACAATGAGCAGTTCTTC.

Of note for this clonotype: A much larger clone differs from this one at a single base, so this may be a read error. V usage is TRBV5-1 and J usage is TRBJ1-1; 8 positions agree with TRBD1. Germline V lookup: CDR1 SGHRS, CDR2 YFSETQ. This CDR3 comprises 16 residues. CDR3 protein: CVSSLAVGQVNTEAFF. The CDR3 DNA follows: TGCGTCAGCAGCTTGGCCGTGGGACAGGTCAACACTGAAGCTTTCTTT. Based on the CDR3 plus reference TRBV5-1 and TRBJ1-1, the full variable domain is KAGVTQTPRYLIKTRGQQVTLSCSPISGHRSVSWYQQTPGQGLQFLFEYFSETQRNKGNFPGRFSGRQFSNSRSEMNVSTLELGDSALYLCVSSLAVGQVNTEAFFGQGTRLTVV.

The CDR3 sequence is CATSDGTWRKEQFF. The CDR3 bases are TGTGCCACCAGTGATGGGACGTGGAGAAAGGAGCAGTTCTTC. This chain uses TRBV24-1 with TRBJ2-1, with D perhaps given as TRBD1 or TRBD2 (5 bases each). The germline CDR1 and CDR2 sequences are KGHDR and SFDVKD. Trimming removed 3 bases from V and 10 bases from J, with 15 bases in between. The CDR3 contains 14 residues.

This clonotype was found many times. The CDR3 region is CSVESGDGETQYF. As DNA, the CDR3 is TGCAGCGTTGAGTCAGGGGATGGAGAGACCCAGTACTTC. The chain couples TRBV29-1 to TRBJ2-5, with D possibly matching TRBD1 (6 bases). V dropped 3 bases and J dropped 4 bases, with 12 bases sitting between them. Per germline, CDR1 SQVTM and CDR2 ANQGSEA. The CDR3 is 13 residues long.

This clonotype was counted only a few times. This could be a read error, since a much larger clone is one nucleotide away. The chain links TRBV4-2 to TRBJ1-5; 7 nucleotides align to TRBD1. Looked up from germline, CDR1 is LGHNA and CDR2 is YNFKEQ. The CDR3 extends over 14 amino acids. The V segment lost 5 bases and the J segment 3 bases; nucleotides outside the gene matches: 4. This CDR3 reads CASSVGTDNQPQHF. The CDR3 region has the DNA TGTGCCAGCAGCGTGGGGACAGACAATCAGCCCCAGCATTTT.